The 20 T cell receptor beta chains listed next were all sequenced from one sample in a study of T-cell reconstitution after alpha-beta-depleted transplantation in children. Preparation of the TCRbeta library used unique molecular identifiers. A single record per CDR3 protein comes from TCRdb applying MiXCR to the PCR reads. The sample includes under 400,000 distinct CDR3 sequences, around 25% of them seen just once. Material: PBMCs, mostly from graft donor cells, obtained 180 days after TCRalphabeta/CD19-depleted stem cell transplant. The receptor source for this set is a male patient younger than 18 who had a stem cell transplant for acute lymphoblastic leukemia, so the T cells may come from the graft donor.

This chain connects TRBV30 to TRBJ1-1; D unclear. The CDR3 extends over 13 amino acids. CDR1 and CDR2 from the germline V gene are GTSNPN and SVGIG (reference sequence). V was pared by 2 bases and J by 11 bases, with 18 bases between. The CDR3: CAWSKTTSDSAFF. In DNA, the CDR3 is TGTGCCTGGAGTAAAACGACGTCGGATTCGGCTTTCTTT.

This clonotype has a handful of counts. The CDR3 spells CASSSDIAGEQFF. The DNA for the CDR3 is TGCGCCAGCAGCTCGGACATAGCGGGAGAGCAGTTCTTC. The chain has TRBV5-1 and TRBJ2-1; 8 bases map to TRBD2. CDR3 size: 13 residues. The ends lost 3 bases at V and 10 bases at J; junction bases unmatched: 6. CDR1 is SGHRS, CDR2 YFSETQ, per germline.

This clonotype was seen only a few times. The chain joins TRBV2 to TRBJ2-7; perhaps TRBD1 as D (6 bases). The CDR3 contains 12 residues. CDR1 SNHLY and CDR2 FYNNEI come from the germline V gene. Trimming left V 8 bases short and J 4 bases short, with 12 bases between. In nucleotides, the CDR3 is TGTGCCAGCTCAATACAGGGTTACGAGCAGTACTTC. This gives the protein CASSIQGYEQYF.

The chain couples TRBV18 to TRBJ2-3, with 9 bases lining up with TRBD2. Germline values: CDR1 KGHSH, CDR2 LQKENI. Germline trimming cut 2 bases from V and 8 bases from J; bases unmatched to any gene: 17. The length of the CDR3 is 18 residues. The CDR3 region is CASSPFLNSAGGRSTQYF. The CDR3 nucleotides read TGTGCCAGCTCACCATTCCTGAATTCAGCGGGAGGCAGGAGTACGCAGTATTTT.

The chain combines TRBV7-9 with TRBJ2-4; no clear D. The CDR3 totals 12 residues. CDR1 and CDR2 from the germline V gene are SEHNR and FQNEAQ (reference sequence). V was trimmed by 3 bases and J by 6 bases, leaving 6 bases between them. This chain's CDR3 is CASSLTSNIQYF. The CDR3 region has the DNA TGTGCCAGCAGCTTGACATCAAACATTCAGTACTTC.

In this sample, this clonotype turned up a few times. The J gene is TRBJ1-1, the V gene TRBV6-5; 8 bases fit TRBD1. The germline V gene encodes CDR1 MNHEY and CDR2 SVGAGI. After removal of 2 bases from V and 2 bases from J, the junction contained 4 bases not matched to a gene. The CDR3 spans 15 residues. Here the CDR3 DNA reads TGTGCCAGCAGTTACGGCGGGACAGGCAACACTGAAGCTTTCTTT. Protein: CASSYGGTGNTEAFF.

Ten or more counts support this clonotype. The DNA for the CDR3 is TGTGCCAGCAGTTTAGGGTACGGCTCCTACGAGCAGTACTTC. It yields the protein CASSLGYGSYEQYF. The rearrangement links TRBV12-3 or TRBV12-4 to TRBJ2-7; D call uncertain. Between the trimmed V and J ends, which lost 1 base and 0 bases, there was a span of 7 bases. The CDR3 has 14 residues.

The sample holds a few counts of this clonotype. The chain links TRBV20-1 to TRBJ2-7; no definite D call. The V end lost 7 bases, the J end lost 2 bases, and 12 bases lay between the germline ends. Germline V gene lookup returns CDR1 DFQATT and CDR2 SNEGSKA (reference sequence). CDR3 length: 12 residues. CDR3 sequence reads: CSEGTAPYEQYF. The CDR3 DNA reads TGCAGTGAAGGAACTGCCCCCTACGAGCAGTACTTC.

This clonotype was detected only a few times. V and J are TRBV27 and TRBJ2-2; maybe TRBD2 (6 bases). The CDR3 sequence is 12 residues long. CDR1 and CDR2 (germline): MNHEY, SMNVEV (reference sequence). The ends were cut back, 4 bases at V and 6 bases at J, with 6 bases in the middle. In nucleotides, the CDR3 is TGTGCCAGCAGTTCGGGGGCCGGGGAGCTGTTTTTT. Translation gives CASSSGAGELFF.

The V call is TRBV29-1, the J call TRBJ1-2; D not resolved. There are 14 residues in the CDR3. Germline CDR1 SQVTM, CDR2 ANQGSEA. Trimming stripped 4 bases from V and 6 bases from J, with 18 bases between. The DNA for the CDR3 is TGCAGCGTTGGGCCGTTTCGGGTTCCTCATGGCTACACCTTC. It translates to CSVGPFRVPHGYTF.

This clonotype was detected a few times. This chain links TRBV19 with TRBJ2-3; tentatively, D is TRBD1 (5 bases). CDR1 is LNHDA, CDR2 SQIVND, per germline (reference sequence). The CDR3 consists of 16 residues. The V end lost 3 bases, the J end lost 2 bases, and 15 bases lay between the germline ends. CDR3 DNA sequence: TGTGCCAGTAGTATCGACCGGACACTACTCACAGATACGCAGTATTTT. Translating it yields CASSIDRTLLTDTQYF.

The chain is built from TRBV2 and TRBJ2-1; D is possibly TRBD1 (5 bases). Germline CDR1 reads SNHLY; CDR2 reads FYNNEI. The CDR3 contains 14 residues. V was pared by 7 bases and J by 4 bases, with 14 bases between. The CDR3 DNA reads as TGTGCCAGCATACCCCTGGACACTTACAATGAGCAGTTCTTC. It specifies CASIPLDTYNEQFF.

This clonotype appeared a few times. This chain links TRBV15 with TRBJ2-1; 9 nucleotides agree with TRBD2. V gave up 1 base and J gave up 4 bases; unmatched junction bases: 5. Germline CDR1 is LNHNV and CDR2 is YYDKDF (reference sequence). This CDR3 spans 16 amino acids. The CDR3 DNA follows: TGTGCCACCAGCAGAGGGGCTAGCGGGGCTTACAATGAGCAGTTCTTC. Protein sequence: CATSRGASGAYNEQFF.

The chain carries TRBV7-3 and TRBJ2-3, with D tentatively TRBD2 (5 bases). CDR1 SGHTA and CDR2 FQGTGA come from the germline V gene. With 2 bases removed from V and 7 bases from J, the gap between germline ends came to 13 bases. This CDR3 comprises 14 residues. CDR3 sequence reads: CASSLGLAWNTQYF. CDR3 sequence (DNA): TGTGCCAGCAGCTTAGGTTTAGCGTGGAATACGCAGTATTTT.

This clonotype was picked up a small number of times. The rearrangement joins TRBV6-4 to TRBJ1-1; D is possibly TRBD1 (6 bases). Looked up from germline, CDR1 is MRHNA and CDR2 is SNTAGT. Trimming stripped 6 bases from V and 0 bases from J, with 11 bases between. CDR3 length: 14 amino acids. This CDR3 is CASRAGAMNTEAFF. Written as DNA, the CDR3 is TGTGCCAGCAGGGCAGGGGCAATGAACACTGAAGCTTTCTTT.

This clonotype was observed once. The V call is TRBV28, the J call TRBJ2-7; possible D gene TRBD1, 5 bases. The V gene lost 1 base and the J gene lost 3 bases, with 10 bases spanning the gap. There are 14 residues in the CDR3. Looked up from germline, CDR1 is MDHEN and CDR2 is SYDVKM. CDR3 nucleotides: TGTGCCAGCAGTTTATTAAGGGGATACTACGAGCAGTACTTC. Protein product: CASSLLRGYYEQYF.

This sequence joins TRBV7-9 and TRBJ1-2, with a weak D call TRBD1 (6 bases). Trimming stripped 10 bases from V and 4 bases from J, with 10 bases between. Per germline, CDR1 SEHNR and CDR2 FQNEAQ (reference sequence). This CDR3 has 11 amino acids. The CDR3 DNA sequence: TGTGCCACCTCGACAGGCTATGGCTACACCTTC. It yields the protein CATSTGYGYTF.

Many counts were recorded for this clonotype. The CDR3 is CASSESQNYGYTF. The DNA for the CDR3 is TGTGCCAGCAGTGAATCCCAGAACTATGGCTACACCTTC. The V and J genes are TRBV25-1 and TRBJ1-2; D gene unclear. This CDR3 region has 13 residues. V lost 1 base and J 2 bases, leaving 5 bases between the germline ends. CDR1 and CDR2 (germline): MGHDK, SYGVNS.

The genes are TRBV15 and TRBJ2-7; tentative D call: TRBD2 (5 bases). Germline CDR1 reads LNHNV; CDR2 reads YYDKDF (reference sequence). The ends were cut back, 1 base at V and 4 bases at J, with 11 bases in the middle. The length of the CDR3 is 14 residues. The CDR3 bases are TGTGCCACCAGCAGAGTCAGGTCGGGATACGAGCAGTACTTC. Amino acids: CATSRVRSGYEQYF.

This clonotype appeared a few times. V is TRBV6-5 and J is TRBJ1-3; 10 nucleotides agree with TRBD1. Germline CDR1 and CDR2: MNHEY and SVGAGI. V shed 10 bases, J shed 9 bases, and the junction held 3 bases outside the gene matches. The CDR3 length is 11 residues. The CDR3 loop is CATGQGGTIYF. The CDR3 nucleotides are TGTGCCACTGGACAGGGGGGCACCATATATTTT.